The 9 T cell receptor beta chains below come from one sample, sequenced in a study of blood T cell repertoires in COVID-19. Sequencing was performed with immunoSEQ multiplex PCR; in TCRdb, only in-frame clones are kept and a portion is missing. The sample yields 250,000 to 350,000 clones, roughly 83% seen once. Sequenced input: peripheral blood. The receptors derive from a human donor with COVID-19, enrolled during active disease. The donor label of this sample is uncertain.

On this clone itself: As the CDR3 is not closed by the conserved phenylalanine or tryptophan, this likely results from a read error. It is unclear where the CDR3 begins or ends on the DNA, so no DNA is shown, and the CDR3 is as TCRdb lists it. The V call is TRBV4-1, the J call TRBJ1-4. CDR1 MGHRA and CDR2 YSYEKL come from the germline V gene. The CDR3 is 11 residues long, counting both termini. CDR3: CASSQDEALNP.

The CDR3 sequence is CASRILGTGASTEAFF. CDR3 in DNA: TGTGCCAGCAGGATTTTGGGGACAGGGGCGAGTACTGAAGCTTTCTTT. V usage is TRBV6-6 and J usage is TRBJ1-1; 10 bases align to TRBD1. Germline CDR1 is MNHNY and CDR2 is SVGAGI (reference sequence). With V trimmed by 6 bases and J by 5 bases, 12 bases remained unmatched. CDR3 length: 16 residues.

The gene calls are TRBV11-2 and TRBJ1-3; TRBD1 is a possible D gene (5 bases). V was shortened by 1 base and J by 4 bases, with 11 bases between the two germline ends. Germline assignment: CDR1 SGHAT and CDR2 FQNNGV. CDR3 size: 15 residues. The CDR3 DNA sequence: TGTGCCAGCAGCTTAGTAGGCTGGGGCGGAAACACCATATATTTT. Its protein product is CASSLVGWGGNTIYF. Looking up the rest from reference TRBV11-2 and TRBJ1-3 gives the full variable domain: EAGVAQSPRYKIIEKRQSVAFWCNPISGHATLYWYQQILGQGPKLLIQFQNNGVVDDSQLPKDRFSAERLKGVDSTLKIQPAKLEDSAVYLCASSLVGWGGNTIYFGEGSWLTVV.

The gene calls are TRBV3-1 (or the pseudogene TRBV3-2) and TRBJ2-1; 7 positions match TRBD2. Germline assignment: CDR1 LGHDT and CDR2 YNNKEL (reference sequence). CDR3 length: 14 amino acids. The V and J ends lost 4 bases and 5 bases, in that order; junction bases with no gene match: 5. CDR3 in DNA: TGTGCCAGCAGCCGAGCGGGGTGGAACAATGAGCAGTTCTTC. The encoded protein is CASSRAGWNNEQFF.

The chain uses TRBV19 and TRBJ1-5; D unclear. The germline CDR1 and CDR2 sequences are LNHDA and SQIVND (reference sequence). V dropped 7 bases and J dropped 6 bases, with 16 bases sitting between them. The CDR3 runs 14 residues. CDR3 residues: CASNVPGGGQPQHF. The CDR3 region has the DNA TGTGCCAGTAACGTCCCGGGAGGCGGTCAGCCCCAGCATTTT.

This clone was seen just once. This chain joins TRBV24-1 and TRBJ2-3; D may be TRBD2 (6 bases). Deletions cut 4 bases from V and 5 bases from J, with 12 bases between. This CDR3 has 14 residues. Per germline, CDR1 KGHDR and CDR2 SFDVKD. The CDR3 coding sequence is TGTGCCACCAGTGAACCAGTGGGGGGAGATACGCAGTATTTT. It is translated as CATSEPVGGDTQYF.

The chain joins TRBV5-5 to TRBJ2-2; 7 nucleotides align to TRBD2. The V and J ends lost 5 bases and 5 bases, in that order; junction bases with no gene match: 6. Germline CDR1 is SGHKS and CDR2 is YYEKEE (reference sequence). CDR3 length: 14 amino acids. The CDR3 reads CASRRQGGTGELFF. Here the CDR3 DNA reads TGTGCCAGCAGGAGGCAGGGAGGGACCGGGGAGCTGTTTTTT.

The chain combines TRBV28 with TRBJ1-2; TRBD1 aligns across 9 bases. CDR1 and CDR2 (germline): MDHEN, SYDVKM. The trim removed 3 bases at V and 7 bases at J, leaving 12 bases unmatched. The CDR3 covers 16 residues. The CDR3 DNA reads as TGTGCCAGCAGTTTCTTGGACAGGGGCGCGGGAAGTGGCTACACCTTC. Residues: CASSFLDRGAGSGYTF.

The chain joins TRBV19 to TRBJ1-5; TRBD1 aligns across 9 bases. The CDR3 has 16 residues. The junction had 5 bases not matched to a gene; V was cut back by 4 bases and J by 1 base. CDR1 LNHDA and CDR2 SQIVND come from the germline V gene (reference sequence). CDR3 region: CASSTPGQGSNQPQHF. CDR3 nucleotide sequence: TGTGCCAGTAGTACCCCAGGACAGGGGAGCAATCAGCCCCAGCATTTT.